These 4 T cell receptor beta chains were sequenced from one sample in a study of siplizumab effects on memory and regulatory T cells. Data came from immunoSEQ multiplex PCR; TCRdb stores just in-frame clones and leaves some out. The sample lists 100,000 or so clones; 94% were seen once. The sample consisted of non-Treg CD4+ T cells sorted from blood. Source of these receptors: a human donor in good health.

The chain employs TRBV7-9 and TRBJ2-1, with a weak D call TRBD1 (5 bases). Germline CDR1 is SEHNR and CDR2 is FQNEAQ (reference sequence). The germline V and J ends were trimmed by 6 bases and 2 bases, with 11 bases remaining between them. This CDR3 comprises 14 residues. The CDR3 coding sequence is TGTGCCAGCAGTAGACAGTTTACCTACAATGAGCAGTTCTTC. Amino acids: CASSRQFTYNEQFF.

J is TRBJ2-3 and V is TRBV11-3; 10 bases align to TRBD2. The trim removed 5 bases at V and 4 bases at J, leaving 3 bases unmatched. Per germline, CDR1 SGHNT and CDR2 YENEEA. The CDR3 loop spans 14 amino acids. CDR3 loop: CASSTSGRADTQYF. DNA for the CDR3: TGTGCCAGCAGCACAAGCGGGAGGGCAGATACGCAGTATTTT.

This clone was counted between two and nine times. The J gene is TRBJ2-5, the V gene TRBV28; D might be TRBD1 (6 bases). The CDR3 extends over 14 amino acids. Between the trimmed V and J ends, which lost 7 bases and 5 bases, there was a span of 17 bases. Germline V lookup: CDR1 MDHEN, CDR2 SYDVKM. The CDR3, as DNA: TGTGCCAGCACCCGCCCAGACAGGCAGGAGACCCAGTACTTC. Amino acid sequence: CASTRPDRQETQYF.

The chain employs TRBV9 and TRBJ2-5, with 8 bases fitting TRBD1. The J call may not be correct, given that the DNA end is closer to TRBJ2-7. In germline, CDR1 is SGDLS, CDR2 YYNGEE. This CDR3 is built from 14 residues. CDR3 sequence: CASSVGQASYEQYF. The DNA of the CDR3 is TGTGCCAGCAGCGTGGGACAGGCGTCCTACGAGCAGTACTTC.